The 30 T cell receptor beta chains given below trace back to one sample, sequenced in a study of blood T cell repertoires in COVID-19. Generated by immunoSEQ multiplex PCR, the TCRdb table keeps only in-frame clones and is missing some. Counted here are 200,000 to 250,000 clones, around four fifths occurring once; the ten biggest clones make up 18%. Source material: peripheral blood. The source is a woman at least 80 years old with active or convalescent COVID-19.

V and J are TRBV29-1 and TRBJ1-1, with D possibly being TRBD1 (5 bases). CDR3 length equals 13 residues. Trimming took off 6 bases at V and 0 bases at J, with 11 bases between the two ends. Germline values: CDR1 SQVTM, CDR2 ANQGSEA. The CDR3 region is CSVLGRVNTEAFF. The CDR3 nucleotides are TGCAGCGTCCTGGGCAGGGTGAACACTGAAGCTTTCTTT.

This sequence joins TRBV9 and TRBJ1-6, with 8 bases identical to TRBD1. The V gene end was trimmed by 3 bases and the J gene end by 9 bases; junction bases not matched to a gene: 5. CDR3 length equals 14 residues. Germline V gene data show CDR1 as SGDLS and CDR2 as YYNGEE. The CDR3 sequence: CASSARTGSSPLHF. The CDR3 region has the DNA TGTGCCAGCAGCGCTCGGACAGGGAGTTCACCCCTCCACTTT.

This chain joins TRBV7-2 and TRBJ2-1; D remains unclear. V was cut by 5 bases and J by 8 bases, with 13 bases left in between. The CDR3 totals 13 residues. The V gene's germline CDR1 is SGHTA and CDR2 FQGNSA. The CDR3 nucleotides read TGTGCCAGCAGCGTTAGGAGTTACCATGAGCAGTTCTTC. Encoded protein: CASSVRSYHEQFF. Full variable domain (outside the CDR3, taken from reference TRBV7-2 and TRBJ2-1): GAGVSQSPSNKVTEKGKDVELRCDPISGHTALYWYRQSLGQGLEFLIYFQGNSAPDKSGLPSDRFSAERTGGSVSTLTIQRTQQEDSAVYLCASSVRSYHEQFFGPGTRLTVL.

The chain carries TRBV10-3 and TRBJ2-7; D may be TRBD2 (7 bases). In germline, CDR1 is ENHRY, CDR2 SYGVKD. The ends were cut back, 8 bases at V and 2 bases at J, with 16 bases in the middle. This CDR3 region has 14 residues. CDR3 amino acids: CAILAGAFTYEQYF. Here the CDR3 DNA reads TGTGCCATCCTGGCGGGGGCCTTCACCTACGAGCAGTACTTC.

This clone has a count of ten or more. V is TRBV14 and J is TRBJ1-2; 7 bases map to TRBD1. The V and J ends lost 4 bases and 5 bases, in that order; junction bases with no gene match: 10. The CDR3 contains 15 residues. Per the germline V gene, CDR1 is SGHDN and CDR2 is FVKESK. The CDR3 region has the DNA TGTGCCAGCAGCCCCCTCGGGGGACAGACGTATGGCTACACCTTC. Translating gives CASSPLGGQTYGYTF. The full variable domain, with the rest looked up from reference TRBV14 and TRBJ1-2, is EAGVTQFPSHSVIEKGQTVTLRCDPISGHDNLYWYRRVMGKEIKFLLHFVKESKQDESGMPNNRFLAERTGGTYSTLKVQPAELEDSGVYFCASSPLGGQTYGYTFGSGTRLTVV.

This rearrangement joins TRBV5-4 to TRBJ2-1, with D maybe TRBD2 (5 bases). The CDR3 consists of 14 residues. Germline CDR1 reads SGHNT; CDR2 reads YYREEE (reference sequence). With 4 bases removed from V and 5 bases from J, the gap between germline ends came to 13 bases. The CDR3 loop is CASSPNPGDNEQFF. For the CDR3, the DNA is TGTGCCAGCAGCCCAAACCCCGGGGACAATGAGCAGTTCTTC.

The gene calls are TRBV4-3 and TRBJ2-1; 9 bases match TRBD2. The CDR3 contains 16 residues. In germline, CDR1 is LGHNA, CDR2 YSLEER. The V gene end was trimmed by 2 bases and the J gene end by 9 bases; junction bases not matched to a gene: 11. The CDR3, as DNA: TGCGCCAGCAGCCAACTAAGCGGGGGGTCAGCGGGTGAGCAGTTCTTC. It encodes CASSQLSGGSAGEQFF.

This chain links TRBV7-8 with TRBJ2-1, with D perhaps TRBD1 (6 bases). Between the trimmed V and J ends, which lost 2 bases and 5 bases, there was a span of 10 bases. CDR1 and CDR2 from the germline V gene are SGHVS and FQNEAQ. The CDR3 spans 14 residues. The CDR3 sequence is CASSLRGGDNEQFF. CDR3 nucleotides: TGTGCCAGCAGCTTAAGAGGGGGAGACAATGAGCAGTTCTTC.

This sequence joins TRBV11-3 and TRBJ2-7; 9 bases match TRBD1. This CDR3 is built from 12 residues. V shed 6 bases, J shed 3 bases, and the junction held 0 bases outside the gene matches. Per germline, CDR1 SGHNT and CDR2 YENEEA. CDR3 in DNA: TGTGCCAGCAGGGACAGGGGCTACGAGCAGTACTTC. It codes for CASRDRGYEQYF.

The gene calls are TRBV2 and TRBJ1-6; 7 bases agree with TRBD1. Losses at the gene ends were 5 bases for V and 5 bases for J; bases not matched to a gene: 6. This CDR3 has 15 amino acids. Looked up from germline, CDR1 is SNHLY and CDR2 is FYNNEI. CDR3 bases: TGTGCCAGCAGTCAAGGACAGGCAAATAATTCACCCCTCCACTTT. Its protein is CASSQGQANNSPLHF.

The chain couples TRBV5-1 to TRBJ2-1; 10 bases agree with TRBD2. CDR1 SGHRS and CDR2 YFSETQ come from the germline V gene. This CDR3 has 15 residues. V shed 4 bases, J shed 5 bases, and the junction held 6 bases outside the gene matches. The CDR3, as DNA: TGCGCCAGCAGCGTACTAGCGGGAACCGACAATGAGCAGTTCTTC. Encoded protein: CASSVLAGTDNEQFF.

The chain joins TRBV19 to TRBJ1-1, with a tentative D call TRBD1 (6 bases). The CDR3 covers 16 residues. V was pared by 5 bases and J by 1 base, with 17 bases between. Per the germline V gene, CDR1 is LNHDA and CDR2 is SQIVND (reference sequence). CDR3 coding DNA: TGTGCCAGTAGTCCGGGACACAGGACAAGGAACACTGAAGCTTTCTTT. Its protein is CASSPGHRTRNTEAFF.

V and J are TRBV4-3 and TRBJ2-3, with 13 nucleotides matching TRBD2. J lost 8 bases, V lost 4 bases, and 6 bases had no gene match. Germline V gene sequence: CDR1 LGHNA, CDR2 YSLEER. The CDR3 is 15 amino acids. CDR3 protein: CASSPRLAGGRTQYF. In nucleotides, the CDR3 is TGCGCCAGCAGCCCACGACTAGCGGGAGGCCGTACGCAGTATTTT.

CDR3 nucleotides: TGTGCCACCACAGGACGGAATAGCAATCAGCCCCAGCATTTT. Translating it yields CATTGRNSNQPQHF. V gene TRBV10-3 combines with J gene TRBJ1-5; possible D gene TRBD1, 5 bases. V lost 10 bases and J lost 0, with 13 bases in between. The CDR3 is 14 amino acids. CDR1 ENHRY and CDR2 SYGVKD come from the germline V gene.

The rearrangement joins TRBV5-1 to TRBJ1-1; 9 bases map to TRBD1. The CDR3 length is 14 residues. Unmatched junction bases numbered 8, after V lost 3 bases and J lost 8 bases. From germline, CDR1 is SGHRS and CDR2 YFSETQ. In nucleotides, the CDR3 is TGCGCCAGCAGCTGGACAGGGGATAACCCCGAAGCTTTCTTT. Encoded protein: CASSWTGDNPEAFF.

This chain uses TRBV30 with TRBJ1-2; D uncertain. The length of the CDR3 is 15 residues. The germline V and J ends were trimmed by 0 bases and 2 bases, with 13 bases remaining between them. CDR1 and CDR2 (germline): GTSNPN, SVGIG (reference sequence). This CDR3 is CAWSVVRAGNYGYTF. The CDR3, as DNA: TGTGCCTGGAGTGTAGTAAGGGCGGGCAACTATGGCTACACCTTC.

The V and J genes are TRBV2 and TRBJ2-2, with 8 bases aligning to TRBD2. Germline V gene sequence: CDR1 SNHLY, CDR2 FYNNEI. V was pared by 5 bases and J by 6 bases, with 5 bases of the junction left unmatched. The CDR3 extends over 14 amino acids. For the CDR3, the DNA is TGTGCCAGCAGTATCTCGGGGGGGCCCGGGGAGCTGTTTTTT. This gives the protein CASSISGGPGELFF.

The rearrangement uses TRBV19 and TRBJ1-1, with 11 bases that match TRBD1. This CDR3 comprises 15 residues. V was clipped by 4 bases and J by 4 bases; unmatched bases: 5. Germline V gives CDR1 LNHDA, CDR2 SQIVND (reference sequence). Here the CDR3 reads CASSSPGTGGTEAFF. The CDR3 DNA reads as TGTGCCAGTAGTAGCCCCGGGACAGGGGGCACTGAAGCTTTCTTT.

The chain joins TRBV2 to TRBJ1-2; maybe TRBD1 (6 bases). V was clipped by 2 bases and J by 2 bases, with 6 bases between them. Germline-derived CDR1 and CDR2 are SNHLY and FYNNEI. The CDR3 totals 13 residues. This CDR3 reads CASSEQGNYGYTF. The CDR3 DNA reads TGTGCCAGCAGTGAACAGGGGAACTATGGCTACACCTTC.

CDR3 sequence reads: CASSLPGGNQPQHF. The DNA for the CDR3 is TGTGCCAGCAGCCTCCCAGGGGGCAATCAGCCCCAGCATTTT. V is TRBV5-8 and J is TRBJ1-5; D may be TRBD1 (6 bases). The V and J ends lost 4 bases and 2 bases respectively, with 10 bases between them. Germline CDR1 SGHTS, CDR2 YDEGEE. CDR3 size: 14 residues.

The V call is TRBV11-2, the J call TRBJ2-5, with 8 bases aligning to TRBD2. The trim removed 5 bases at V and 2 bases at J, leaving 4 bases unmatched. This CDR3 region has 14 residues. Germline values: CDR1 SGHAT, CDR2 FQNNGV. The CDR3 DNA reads TGTGCCAGCAGCGTAGCGGGGAGACAAGAGACCCAGTACTTC. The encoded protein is CASSVAGRQETQYF.

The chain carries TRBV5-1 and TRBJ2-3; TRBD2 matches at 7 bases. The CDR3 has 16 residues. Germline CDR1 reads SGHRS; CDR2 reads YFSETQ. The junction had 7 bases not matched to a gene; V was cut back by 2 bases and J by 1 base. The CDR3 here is CASSLGSSGGTDTQYF. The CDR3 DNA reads TGCGCCAGCAGCTTAGGCTCCAGCGGGGGCACAGATACGCAGTATTTT.

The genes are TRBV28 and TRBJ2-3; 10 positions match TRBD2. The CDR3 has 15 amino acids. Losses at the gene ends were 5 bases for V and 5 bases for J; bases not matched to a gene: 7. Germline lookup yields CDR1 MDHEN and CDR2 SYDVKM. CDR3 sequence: CASSHSGGAGDTQYF. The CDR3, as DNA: TGTGCCAGCAGTCACAGCGGGGGGGCCGGAGATACGCAGTATTTT.

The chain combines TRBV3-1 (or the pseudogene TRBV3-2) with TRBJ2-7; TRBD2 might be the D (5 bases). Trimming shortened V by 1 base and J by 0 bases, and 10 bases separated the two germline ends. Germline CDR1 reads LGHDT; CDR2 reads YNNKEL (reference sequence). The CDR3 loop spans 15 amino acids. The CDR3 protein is CASSQGVSDSYEQYF. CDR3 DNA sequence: TGTGCCAGCAGCCAAGGGGTTAGCGACTCCTACGAGCAGTACTTC.

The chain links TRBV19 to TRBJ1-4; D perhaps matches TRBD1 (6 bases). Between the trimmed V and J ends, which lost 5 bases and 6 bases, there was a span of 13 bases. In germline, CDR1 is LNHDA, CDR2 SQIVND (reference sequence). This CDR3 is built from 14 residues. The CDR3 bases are TGTGCCAGTAGTGTACAGGGTCGGGATGAAAAACTGTTTTTT. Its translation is CASSVQGRDEKLFF.

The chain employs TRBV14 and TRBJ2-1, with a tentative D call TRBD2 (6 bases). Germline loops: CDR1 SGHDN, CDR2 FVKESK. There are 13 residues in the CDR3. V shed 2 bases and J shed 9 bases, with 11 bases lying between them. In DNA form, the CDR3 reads TGTGCCAGCAGCCAATTCGGGAGTACTGAGCAGTTCTTC. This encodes CASSQFGSTEQFF.

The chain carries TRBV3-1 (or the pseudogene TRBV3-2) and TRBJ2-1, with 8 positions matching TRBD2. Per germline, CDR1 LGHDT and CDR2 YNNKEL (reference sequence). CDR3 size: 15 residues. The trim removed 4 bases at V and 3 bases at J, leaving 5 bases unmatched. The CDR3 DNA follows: TGTGCCAGCAGCCGTGTAGCGGGAAACTACAATGAGCAGTTCTTC. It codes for CASSRVAGNYNEQFF.

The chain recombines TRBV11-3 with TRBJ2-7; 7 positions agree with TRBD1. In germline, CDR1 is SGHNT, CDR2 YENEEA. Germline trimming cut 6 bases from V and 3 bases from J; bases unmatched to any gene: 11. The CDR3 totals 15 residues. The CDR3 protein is CASSEMGQPLYEQYF. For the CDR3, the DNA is TGTGCCAGCAGTGAGATGGGACAGCCCCTCTACGAGCAGTACTTC.

DNA for the CDR3: TGTGCCAGCAGCCAAGGACTAGCGGGAGCCGGGGAGCTGTTTTTT. It translates to CASSQGLAGAGELFF. This chain joins TRBV6-6 and TRBJ2-2, with 13 bases that match TRBD2. With 6 bases clipped from V and 6 bases from J, the junction kept 4 bases outside the gene matches. In germline, CDR1 is MNHNY, CDR2 SVGAGI (reference sequence). CDR3 size: 15 residues.

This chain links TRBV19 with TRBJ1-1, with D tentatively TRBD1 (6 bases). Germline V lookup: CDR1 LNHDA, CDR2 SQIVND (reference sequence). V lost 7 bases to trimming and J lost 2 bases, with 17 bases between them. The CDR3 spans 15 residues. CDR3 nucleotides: TGTGCCAGTACCTCTGGGACACTTGGTAACACTGAAGCTTTCTTT. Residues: CASTSGTLGNTEAFF.